The TCR beta chain under discussion was sequenced for a study of blood T cell repertoires in COVID-19. On the study more broadly: COVID-19 samples collected from the United States, Italy and Spain covered acute and convalescent phases.

The assay was immunoSEQ multiplex PCR, and TCRdb's table has in-frame clones only and misses some. The sample has about 39,000 clones; roughly 85% are singletons. The V and J ends lost 3 bases and 6 bases respectively, with 18 bases between them. CDR3 size: 16 residues. Germline CDR1 reads LGHDT; CDR2 reads YNNKEL (reference sequence). The count of this clone is one. The sample was peripheral blood. This receptor was obtained from a man aged 60 to 69 with acute or convalescent COVID-19. V and J are TRBV3-1 (or the pseudogene TRBV3-2) and TRBJ1-5; tentative D call: TRBD1 (6 bases). CDR3 nucleotide sequence: TGTGCCAGCAGCCAGGGGACAACTCGAGGTGGTCAGCCCCAGCATTTT. Amino acid sequence: CASSQGTTRGGQPQHF.